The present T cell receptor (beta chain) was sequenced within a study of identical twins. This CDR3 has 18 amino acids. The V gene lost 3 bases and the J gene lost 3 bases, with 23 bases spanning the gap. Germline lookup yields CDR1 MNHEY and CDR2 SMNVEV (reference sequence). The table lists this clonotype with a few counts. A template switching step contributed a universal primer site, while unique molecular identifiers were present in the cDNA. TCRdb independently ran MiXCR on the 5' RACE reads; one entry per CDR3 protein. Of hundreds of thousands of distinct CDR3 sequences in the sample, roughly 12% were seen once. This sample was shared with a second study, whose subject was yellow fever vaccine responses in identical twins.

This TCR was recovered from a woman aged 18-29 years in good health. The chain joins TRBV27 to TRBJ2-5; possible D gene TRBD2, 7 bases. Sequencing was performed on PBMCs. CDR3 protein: CASSLGGGAGFWEETQYF. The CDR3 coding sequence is TGTGCCAGCAGTTTGGGAGGGGGGGCCGGGTTTTGGGAAGAGACCCAGTACTTC.